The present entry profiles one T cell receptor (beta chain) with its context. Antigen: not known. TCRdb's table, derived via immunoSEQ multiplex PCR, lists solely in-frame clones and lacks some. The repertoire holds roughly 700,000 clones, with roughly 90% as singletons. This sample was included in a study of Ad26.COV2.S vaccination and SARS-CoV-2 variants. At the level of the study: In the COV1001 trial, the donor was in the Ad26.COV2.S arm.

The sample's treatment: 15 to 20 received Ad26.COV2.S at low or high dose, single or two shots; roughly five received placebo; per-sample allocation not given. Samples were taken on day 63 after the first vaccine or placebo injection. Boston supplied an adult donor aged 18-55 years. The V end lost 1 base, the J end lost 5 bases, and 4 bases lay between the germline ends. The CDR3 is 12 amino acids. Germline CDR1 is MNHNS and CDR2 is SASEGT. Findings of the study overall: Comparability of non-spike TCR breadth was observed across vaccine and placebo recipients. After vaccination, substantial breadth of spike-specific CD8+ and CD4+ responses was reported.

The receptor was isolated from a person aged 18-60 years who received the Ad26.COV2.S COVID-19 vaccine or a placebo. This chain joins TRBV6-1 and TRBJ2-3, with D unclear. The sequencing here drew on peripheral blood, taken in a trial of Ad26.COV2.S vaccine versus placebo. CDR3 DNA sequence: TGTGCCAGCAGTGAAGTTGGAGATACGCAGTATTTT. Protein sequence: CASSEVGDTQYF.